These 28 T cell receptor beta chains were all obtained from the same sample, sequenced in a study of STAT5B mutations in CD4+ large granular lymphocyte leukemia. Assay: immunoSEQ multiplex PCR; the TCRdb copy retains only in-frame clones and omits some. The repertoire has about 23,000 clones, over 80% of them found once; the top ten carry approximately 8.9%. The sample consisted of CD4+ T cells from blood buffy coats. The receptors stem from a human donor in good health.

The gene calls are TRBV28 and TRBJ1-4, with D perhaps TRBD1 (5 bases). Per the germline V gene, CDR1 is MDHEN and CDR2 is SYDVKM. V was pared by 3 bases and J by 8 bases, with 13 bases between. This CDR3 has 14 residues. CDR3 region: CASSFGGKEEKLFF. The CDR3 DNA is TGTGCCAGCAGTTTTGGGGGGAAGGAGGAAAAACTGTTTTTT.

The table lists this clone with a count of one. The chain recombines TRBV28 with TRBJ2-7, with D tentatively TRBD1 (6 bases). V lost 4 bases and J lost 3, with 16 bases in between. CDR1 is MDHEN, CDR2 SYDVKM, per germline. The CDR3 contains 15 residues. The CDR3 here is CASSSPTGKLYEQYF. Here the CDR3 DNA reads TGTGCCAGCAGTTCCCCGACAGGTAAACTCTACGAGCAGTACTTC.

V is TRBV19 and J is TRBJ1-5; no firm D call. Germline CDR1 LNHDA, CDR2 SQIVND (reference sequence). This CDR3 is 13 amino acids long. V shed 3 bases and J shed 6 bases, with 9 bases lying between them. Written as DNA, the CDR3 is TGTGCCAGTAGTATGGTGGGAAGTCAGCCCCAGCATTTT. It specifies CASSMVGSQPQHF.

This rearrangement joins TRBV6-4 to TRBJ1-2; D gene unclear. Germline V gene sequence: CDR1 MRHNA, CDR2 SNTAGT. V was pared by 2 bases and J by 4 bases, with 8 bases between. CDR3 length equals 13 residues. The DNA of the CDR3 is TGTGCCAGCAGTGACAACGCACCCTATGGCTACACCTTC. Its protein is CASSDNAPYGYTF.

This sequence joins TRBV30 and TRBJ2-2; D may be TRBD1 (6 bases). Between the trimmed V and J ends, which lost 3 bases and 3 bases, there was a span of 11 bases. Germline V gives CDR1 GTSNPN, CDR2 SVGIG (reference sequence). The CDR3 extends over 14 amino acids. CDR3 sequence reads: CAWRGGQHTGELFF. The CDR3 DNA follows: TGTGCCTGGAGAGGAGGACAGCACACCGGGGAGCTGTTTTTT.

CDR3 in DNA: TGTGCCAGCACCGGGGGGGTAGCCAAAAACATTCAGTACTTC. Its protein product is CASTGGVAKNIQYF. V gene TRBV7-2 combines with J gene TRBJ2-4, with 8 bases aligning to TRBD2. V was clipped by 7 bases and J by 0 bases; unmatched bases: 2. CDR1 SGHTA and CDR2 FQGNSA come from the germline V gene. This CDR3 spans 14 amino acids. Variable domain in full (rest from reference TRBV7-2 and TRBJ2-4): GAGVSQSPSNKVTEKGKDVELRCDPISGHTALYWYRQSLGQGLEFLIYFQGNSAPDKSGLPSDRFSAERTGGSVSTLTIQRTQQEDSAVYLCASTGGVAKNIQYFGAGTRLSVL.

This sequence joins TRBV4-3 and TRBJ1-2; the D gene is possibly TRBD1 (5 bases). Germline V gene data show CDR1 as LGHNA and CDR2 as YSLEER. The V gene lost 0 bases and the J gene lost 7 bases, with 15 bases spanning the gap. The CDR3 runs 15 residues. The chain's CDR3 is CASSQDVGGVGGYTF. The CDR3 nucleotides are TGCGCCAGCAGCCAAGATGTCGGGGGGGTTGGTGGCTACACCTTC.

The rearrangement links TRBV27 to TRBJ2-7; 15 bases agree with TRBD2. Germline CDR1 is MNHEY and CDR2 is SMNVEV (reference sequence). The CDR3 consists of 13 residues. V shed 8 bases and J 4 bases; nucleotides not matched to a gene: 0. DNA of the CDR3: TGTGCCAGCGGGACTAGCGGGAGGTACGAGCAGTACTTC. It yields the protein CASGTSGRYEQYF.

In its sample, this clone was seen once. The genes are TRBV6-6 and TRBJ1-2, with a weak D call TRBD1 (5 bases). V lost 4 bases and J lost 5, with 17 bases in between. The length of the CDR3 is 15 residues. Germline V gene lookup returns CDR1 MNHNY and CDR2 SVGAGI (reference sequence). The CDR3 reads CASSSTGAGRYGYTF. CDR3 sequence (DNA): TGTGCCAGCAGTTCCACCGGGGCAGGGCGATATGGCTACACCTTC.

With respect to this clone: This same CDR3 is encoded by further DNA sequences in the sample. V gene TRBV5-4 combines with J gene TRBJ2-7, with D unresolved. CDR1 SGHNT and CDR2 YYREEE come from the germline V gene (reference sequence). Trimming cost V 5 bases and J 4 bases, with 13 bases left between them. This CDR3 is built from 13 residues. CDR3 amino acids: CASSPRSNYEQYF. The CDR3 DNA is TGTGCCAGCAGTCCCCGTTCGAATTACGAGCAGTACTTC. Drawing the rest from reference TRBV5-4 and TRBJ2-7, the complete variable domain is ETGVTQSPTHLIKTRGQQVTLRCSSQSGHNTVSWYQQALGQGPQFIFQYYREEENGRGNFPPRFSGLQFPNYSSELNVNALELDDSALYLCASSPRSNYEQYFGPGTRLTVT.

This chain connects TRBV27 to TRBJ2-2; D uncertain. The CDR3 is 15 residues long. Trimming removed 6 bases at V and 3 bases at J, with 14 bases between. CDR1 is MNHEY, CDR2 SMNVEV, per germline (reference sequence). For the CDR3, the DNA is TGTGCCAGCAGCCCACAAGGGTGGGACACCGGGGAGCTGTTTTTT. It specifies CASSPQGWDTGELFF.

The rearrangement links TRBV5-1 to TRBJ1-4; D unclear. V dropped 0 bases and J dropped 8 bases, with 8 bases sitting between them. The germline CDR1 and CDR2 sequences are SGHRS and YFSETQ. The CDR3 has 13 residues. CDR3 region: CASSLAPREKLFF. The CDR3 region has the DNA TGCGCCAGCAGCTTGGCCCCCAGGGAAAAACTGTTTTTT.

Only a few counts were recorded for this clone. V usage is TRBV19 and J usage is TRBJ2-3, with D maybe TRBD1 (8 bases). CDR1 is LNHDA and CDR2 is SQIVND in the germline V gene (reference sequence). Between the trimmed V and J ends, which lost 4 bases and 4 bases, there was a span of 15 bases. The CDR3 runs to 15 residues. Here the CDR3 DNA reads TGTGCCAGTAGTAGCGGACAGGGAGGGTCAGATACGCAGTATTTT. It codes for CASSSGQGGSDTQYF. Filled out from reference TRBV19 and TRBJ2-3, the complete variable domain reads DGGITQSPKYLFRKEGQNVTLSCEQNLNHDAMYWYRQDPGQGLRLIYYSQIVNDFQKGDIAEGYSVSREKKESFPLTVTSAQKNPTAFYLCASSSGQGGSDTQYFGPGTRLTVL.

V and J are TRBV18 and TRBJ2-5; D possibly corresponds to TRBD1 (6 bases). Germline assignment: CDR1 KGHSH and CDR2 LQKENI. The CDR3 loop spans 13 amino acids. V lost 3 bases and J 3 bases, leaving 8 bases between the germline ends. The DNA of the CDR3 is TGTGCCAGCTCACCCGGACAGAAAGAGACCCAGTACTTC. Amino acids: CASSPGQKETQYF.

CDR3 region: CASRGLAPGELFF. Here the CDR3 DNA reads TGTGCCAGCAGGGGACTAGCGCCCGGGGAGCTGTTTTTT. V usage is TRBV7-2 and J usage is TRBJ2-2, with TRBD2 matching over 10 bases. The CDR3 totals 13 residues. Germline CDR1 and CDR2: SGHTA and FQGNSA. The J segment lost 6 bases and the V segment lost 6 bases, leaving 1 base of the junction unmatched. Full variable domain (rest looked up from reference TRBV7-2 and TRBJ2-2): GAGVSQSPSNKVTEKGKDVELRCDPISGHTALYWYRQSLGQGLEFLIYFQGNSAPDKSGLPSDRFSAERTGGSVSTLTIQRTQQEDSAVYLCASRGLAPGELFFGEGSRLTVL.

A single count supports this clone. The V gene is TRBV9, the J gene TRBJ1-4; TRBD1 matches at 9 bases. Germline CDR1 and CDR2: SGDLS and YYNGEE. The V segment lost 3 bases and the J segment 8 bases; nucleotides outside the gene matches: 5. The CDR3 sequence is 14 residues long. CDR3 residues: CASSATGGKEKLFF. CDR3 sequence (DNA): TGTGCCAGCAGCGCGACAGGGGGAAAGGAAAAACTGTTTTTT.

The chain joins TRBV11-2 to TRBJ1-5; D uncertain. The CDR3 totals 12 residues. Per the germline V gene, CDR1 is SGHAT and CDR2 is FQNNGV. The V end was cut by 5 bases, the J end by 2 bases, with 4 bases between. CDR3 bases: TGTGCCAGCAGCCAGGGCAATCAGCCCCAGCATTTT. Its translation: CASSQGNQPQHF.

A single count supports this clone. CDR3 protein: CATNSDRPPRKTQYF. In DNA, the CDR3 is TGTGCCACCAATTCGGACAGGCCCCCTAGAAAGACCCAGTACTTC. J is TRBJ2-5 and V is TRBV28; 7 bases align to TRBD1. CDR1 is MDHEN, CDR2 SYDVKM, per germline. This CDR3 comprises 15 residues. Trimming took 10 bases from V and 6 from J; bases not matched to a gene: 17.

This chain uses TRBV5-1 with TRBJ2-2; 7 bases match TRBD1. V lost 4 bases, J lost 3 bases, and 9 bases stayed unmatched. Germline V lookup: CDR1 SGHRS, CDR2 YFSETQ. The CDR3 totals 16 residues. The CDR3 DNA sequence: TGCGCCAGCAGCCCTCCTCGGACAGGAGACACCGGGGAGCTGTTTTTT. As protein: CASSPPRTGDTGELFF.

This clone was detected only once. This chain uses TRBV28 with TRBJ2-4, with 7 bases lining up with TRBD1. Germline values: CDR1 MDHEN, CDR2 SYDVKM. The CDR3 is 14 amino acids. V gave up 6 bases and J gave up 6 bases; unmatched junction bases: 8. CDR3 sequence: CASSTRTGGNIQYF. The CDR3 nucleotides are TGTGCCAGCAGCACTAGGACAGGTGGAAACATTCAGTACTTC.

This clone was picked up one time. The chain recombines TRBV27 with TRBJ1-5; D is undetermined. V was trimmed by 5 bases and J by 7 bases, leaving 15 bases between them. The CDR3 is 14 residues long. Germline values: CDR1 MNHEY, CDR2 SMNVEV (reference sequence). The CDR3 protein is CASSAQEMGQPQHF. In DNA form, the CDR3 reads TGTGCCAGCAGTGCCCAGGAGATGGGACAGCCCCAGCATTTT.

CDR3 loop: CASSLLAGGTYEQYF. The CDR3 DNA sequence: TGTGCCAGCAGTTTACTAGCGGGAGGGACTTACGAGCAGTACTTC. This rearrangement joins TRBV28 to TRBJ2-7, with 12 bases matching TRBD2. V was clipped by 2 bases and J by 4 bases; unmatched bases: 3. The germline gives CDR1 MDHEN, CDR2 SYDVKM. This CDR3 region has 15 residues.

This clone showed up just a few times. The chain joins TRBV4-3 to TRBJ1-4, with 9 positions matching TRBD1. The CDR3 runs to 16 residues. Germline V lookup: CDR1 LGHNA, CDR2 YSLEER. J gave up 8 bases and V 3 bases, and 10 bases lay outside the gene matches. The CDR3 sequence is CASSHEQGARGEKLFF. The CDR3 DNA sequence: TGCGCCAGCAGCCATGAACAGGGGGCAAGGGGAGAAAAACTGTTTTTT.

The chain carries TRBV7-3 and TRBJ2-3, with D possibly called TRBD1 or TRBD2 (5 bases each). The germline gives CDR1 SGHTA, CDR2 FQGTGA. CDR3 size: 14 residues. The V end lost 4 bases, the J end lost 3 bases, and 11 bases lay between the germline ends. CDR3 coding DNA: TGTGCCAGCAGCTCAGGGACGGGGACAGATACGCAGTATTTT. It yields the protein CASSSGTGTDTQYF.

The sample holds one count of this clone. The chain carries TRBV6-1 and TRBJ1-3; 7 bases map to TRBD1. CDR1 MNHNS and CDR2 SASEGT come from the germline V gene. V lost 4 bases and J lost 1; bases outside the gene matches: 10. The CDR3 totals 17 residues. The CDR3 sequence: CASSGSDRDPSGNTIYF. The CDR3 DNA sequence: TGTGCCAGCAGTGGATCCGACAGGGATCCTTCTGGAAACACCATATATTTT.

The chain joins TRBV5-4 to TRBJ2-1, with 8 nucleotides matching TRBD2. This CDR3 has 18 residues. Germline V CDR1 and CDR2: SGHNT, YYREEE (reference sequence). The V segment lost 0 bases and the J segment 2 bases; nucleotides outside the gene matches: 10. The CDR3 DNA is TGTGCCAGCAGCTTGGGAAATATGGGCGGGGGGACCTACAATGAGCAGTTCTTC. This sequence encodes CASSLGNMGGGTYNEQFF.

V and J are TRBV10-1 and TRBJ1-1, with D perhaps matching TRBD1 (5 bases). Trimming cost V 11 bases and J 5 bases, with 18 bases left between them. The germline V gene encodes CDR1 WNHNN and CDR2 SYGVQD (reference sequence). This CDR3 region has 13 residues. CDR3 region: CASWDGRRTEAFF. The CDR3 DNA reads TGCGCCTCCTGGGACGGGAGAAGGACTGAAGCTTTCTTT.

This chain joins TRBV18 and TRBJ1-6, with D possibly TRBD1 on 6 matching bases. Trimming took 2 bases from V and 14 from J, leaving 13 bases between them. This CDR3 comprises 13 residues. Germline CDR1 KGHSH, CDR2 LQKENI. Here the CDR3 reads CASSPSPQGSLHF. In DNA, the CDR3 is TGTGCCAGCTCACCAAGCCCCCAGGGGTCCCTCCACTTT.